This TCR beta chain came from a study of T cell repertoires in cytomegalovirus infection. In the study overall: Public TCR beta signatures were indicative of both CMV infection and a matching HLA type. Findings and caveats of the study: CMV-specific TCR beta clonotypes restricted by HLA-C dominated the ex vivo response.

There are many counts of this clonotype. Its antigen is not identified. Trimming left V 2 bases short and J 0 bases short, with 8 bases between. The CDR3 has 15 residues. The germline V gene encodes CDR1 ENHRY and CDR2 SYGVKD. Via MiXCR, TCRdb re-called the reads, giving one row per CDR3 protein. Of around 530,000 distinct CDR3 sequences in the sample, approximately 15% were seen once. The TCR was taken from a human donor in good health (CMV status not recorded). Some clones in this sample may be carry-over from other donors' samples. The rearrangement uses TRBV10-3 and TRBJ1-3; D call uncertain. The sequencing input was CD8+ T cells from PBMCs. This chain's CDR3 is CAISEEGYSGNTIYF. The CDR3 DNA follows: TGTGCCATCAGTGAGGAGGGATACTCTGGAAACACCATATATTTT.